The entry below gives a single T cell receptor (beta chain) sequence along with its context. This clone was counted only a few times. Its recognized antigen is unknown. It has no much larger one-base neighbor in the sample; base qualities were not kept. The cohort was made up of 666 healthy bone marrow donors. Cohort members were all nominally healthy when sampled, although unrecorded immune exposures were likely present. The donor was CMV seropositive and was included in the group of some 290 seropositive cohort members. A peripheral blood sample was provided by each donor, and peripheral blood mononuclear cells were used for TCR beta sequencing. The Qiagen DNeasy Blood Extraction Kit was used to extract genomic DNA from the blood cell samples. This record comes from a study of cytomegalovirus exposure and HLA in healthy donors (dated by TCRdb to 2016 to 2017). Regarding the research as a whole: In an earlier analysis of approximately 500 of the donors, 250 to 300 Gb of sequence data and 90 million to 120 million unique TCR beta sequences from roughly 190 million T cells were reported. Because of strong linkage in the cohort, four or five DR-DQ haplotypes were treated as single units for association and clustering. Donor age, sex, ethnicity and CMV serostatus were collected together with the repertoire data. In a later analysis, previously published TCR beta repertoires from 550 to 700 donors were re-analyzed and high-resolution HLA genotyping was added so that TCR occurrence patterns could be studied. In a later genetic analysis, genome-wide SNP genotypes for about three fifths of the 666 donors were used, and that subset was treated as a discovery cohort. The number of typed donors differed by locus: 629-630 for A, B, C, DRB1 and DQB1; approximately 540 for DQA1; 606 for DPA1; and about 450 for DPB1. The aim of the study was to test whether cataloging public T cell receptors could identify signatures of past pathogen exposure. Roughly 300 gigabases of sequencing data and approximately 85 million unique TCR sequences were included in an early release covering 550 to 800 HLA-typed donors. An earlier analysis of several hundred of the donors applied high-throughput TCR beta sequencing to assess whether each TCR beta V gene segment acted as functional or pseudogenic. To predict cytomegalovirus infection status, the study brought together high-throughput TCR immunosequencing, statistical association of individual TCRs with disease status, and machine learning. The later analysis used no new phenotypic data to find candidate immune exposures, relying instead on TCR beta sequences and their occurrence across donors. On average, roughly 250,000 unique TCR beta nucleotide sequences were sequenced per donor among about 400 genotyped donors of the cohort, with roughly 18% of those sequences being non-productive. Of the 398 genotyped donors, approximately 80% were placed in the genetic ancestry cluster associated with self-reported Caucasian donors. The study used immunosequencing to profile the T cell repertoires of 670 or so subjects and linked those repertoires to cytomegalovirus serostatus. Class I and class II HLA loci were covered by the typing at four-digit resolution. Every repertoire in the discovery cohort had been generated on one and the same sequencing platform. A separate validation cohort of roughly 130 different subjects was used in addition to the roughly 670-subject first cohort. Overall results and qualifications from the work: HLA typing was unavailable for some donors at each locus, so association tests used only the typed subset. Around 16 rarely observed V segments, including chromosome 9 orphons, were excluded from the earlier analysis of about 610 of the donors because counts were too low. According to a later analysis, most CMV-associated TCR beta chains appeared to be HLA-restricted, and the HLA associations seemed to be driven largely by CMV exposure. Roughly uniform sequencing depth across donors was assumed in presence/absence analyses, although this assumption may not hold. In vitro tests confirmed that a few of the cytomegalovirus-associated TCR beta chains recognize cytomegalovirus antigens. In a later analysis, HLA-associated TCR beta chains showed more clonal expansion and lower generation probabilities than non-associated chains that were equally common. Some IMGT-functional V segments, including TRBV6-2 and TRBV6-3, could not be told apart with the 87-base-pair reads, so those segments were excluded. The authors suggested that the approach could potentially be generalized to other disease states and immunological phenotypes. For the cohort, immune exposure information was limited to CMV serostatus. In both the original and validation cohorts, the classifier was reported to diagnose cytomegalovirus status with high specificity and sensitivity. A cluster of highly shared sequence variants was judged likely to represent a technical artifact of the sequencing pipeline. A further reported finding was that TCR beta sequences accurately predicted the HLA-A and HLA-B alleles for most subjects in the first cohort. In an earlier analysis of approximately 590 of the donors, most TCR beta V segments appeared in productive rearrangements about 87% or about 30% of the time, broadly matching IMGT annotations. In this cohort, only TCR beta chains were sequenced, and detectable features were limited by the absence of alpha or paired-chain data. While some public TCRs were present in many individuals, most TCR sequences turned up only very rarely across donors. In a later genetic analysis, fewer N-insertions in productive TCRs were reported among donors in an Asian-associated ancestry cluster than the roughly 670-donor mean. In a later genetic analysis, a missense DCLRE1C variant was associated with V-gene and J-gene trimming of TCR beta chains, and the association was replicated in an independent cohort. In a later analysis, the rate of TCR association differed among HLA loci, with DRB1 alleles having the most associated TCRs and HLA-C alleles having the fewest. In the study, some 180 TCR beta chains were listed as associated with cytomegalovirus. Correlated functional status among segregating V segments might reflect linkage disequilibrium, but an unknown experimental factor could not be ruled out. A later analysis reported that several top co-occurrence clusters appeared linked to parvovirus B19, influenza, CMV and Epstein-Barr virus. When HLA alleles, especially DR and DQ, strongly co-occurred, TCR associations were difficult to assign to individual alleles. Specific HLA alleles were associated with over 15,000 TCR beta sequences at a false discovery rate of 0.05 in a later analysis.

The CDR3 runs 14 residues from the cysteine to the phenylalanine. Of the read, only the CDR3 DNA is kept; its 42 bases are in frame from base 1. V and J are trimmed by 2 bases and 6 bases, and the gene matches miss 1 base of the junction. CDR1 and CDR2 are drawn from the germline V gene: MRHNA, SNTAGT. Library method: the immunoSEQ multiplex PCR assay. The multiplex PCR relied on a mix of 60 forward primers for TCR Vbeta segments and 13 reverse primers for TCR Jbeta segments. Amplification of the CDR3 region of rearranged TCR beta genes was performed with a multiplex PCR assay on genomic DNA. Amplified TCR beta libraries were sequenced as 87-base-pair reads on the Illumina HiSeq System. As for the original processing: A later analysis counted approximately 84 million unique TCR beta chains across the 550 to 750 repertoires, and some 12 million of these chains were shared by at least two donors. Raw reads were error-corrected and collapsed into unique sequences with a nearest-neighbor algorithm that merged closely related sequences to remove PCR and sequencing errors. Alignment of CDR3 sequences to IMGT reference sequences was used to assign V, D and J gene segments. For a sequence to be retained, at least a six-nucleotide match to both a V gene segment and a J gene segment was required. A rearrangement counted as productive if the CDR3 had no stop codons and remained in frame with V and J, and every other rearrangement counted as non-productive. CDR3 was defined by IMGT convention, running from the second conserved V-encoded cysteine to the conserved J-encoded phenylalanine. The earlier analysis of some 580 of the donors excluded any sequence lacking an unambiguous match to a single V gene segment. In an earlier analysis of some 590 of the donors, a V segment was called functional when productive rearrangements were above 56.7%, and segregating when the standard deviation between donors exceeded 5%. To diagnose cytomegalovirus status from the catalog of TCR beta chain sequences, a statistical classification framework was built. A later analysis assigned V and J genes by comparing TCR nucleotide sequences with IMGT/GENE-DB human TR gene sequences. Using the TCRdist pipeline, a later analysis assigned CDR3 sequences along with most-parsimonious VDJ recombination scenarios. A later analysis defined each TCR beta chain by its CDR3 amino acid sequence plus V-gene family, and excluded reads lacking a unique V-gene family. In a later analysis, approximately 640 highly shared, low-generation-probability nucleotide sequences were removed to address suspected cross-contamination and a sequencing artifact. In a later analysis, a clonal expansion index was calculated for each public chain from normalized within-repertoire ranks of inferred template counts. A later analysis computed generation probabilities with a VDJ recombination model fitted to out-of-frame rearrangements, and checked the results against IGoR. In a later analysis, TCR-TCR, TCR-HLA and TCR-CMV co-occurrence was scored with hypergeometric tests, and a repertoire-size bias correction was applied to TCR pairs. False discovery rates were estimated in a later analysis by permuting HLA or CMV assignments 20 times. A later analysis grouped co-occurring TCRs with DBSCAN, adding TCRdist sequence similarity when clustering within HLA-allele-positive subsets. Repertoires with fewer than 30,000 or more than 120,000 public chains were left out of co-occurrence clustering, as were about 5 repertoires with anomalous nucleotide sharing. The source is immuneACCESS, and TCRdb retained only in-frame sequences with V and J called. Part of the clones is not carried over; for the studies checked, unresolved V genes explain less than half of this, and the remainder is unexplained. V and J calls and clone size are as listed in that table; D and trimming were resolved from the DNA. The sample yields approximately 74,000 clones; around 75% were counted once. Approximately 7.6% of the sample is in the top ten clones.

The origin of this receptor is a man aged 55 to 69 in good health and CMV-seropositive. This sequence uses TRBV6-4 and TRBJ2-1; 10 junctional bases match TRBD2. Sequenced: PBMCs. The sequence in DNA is TGTGCCAGCAGTGACGGGACTAGCGTCAATGAGCAGTTCTTC. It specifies CASSDGTSVNEQFF.